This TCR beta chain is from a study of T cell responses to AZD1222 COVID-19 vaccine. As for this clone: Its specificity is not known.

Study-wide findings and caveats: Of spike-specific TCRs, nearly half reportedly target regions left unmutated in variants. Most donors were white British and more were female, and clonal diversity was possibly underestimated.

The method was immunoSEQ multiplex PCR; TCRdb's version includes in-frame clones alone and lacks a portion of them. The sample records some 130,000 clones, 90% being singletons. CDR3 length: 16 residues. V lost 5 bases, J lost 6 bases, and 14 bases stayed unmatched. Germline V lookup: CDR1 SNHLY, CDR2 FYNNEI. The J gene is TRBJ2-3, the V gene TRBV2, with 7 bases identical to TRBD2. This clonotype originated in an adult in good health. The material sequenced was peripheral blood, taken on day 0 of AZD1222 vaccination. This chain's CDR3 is CASSRGVASRMDTQYF. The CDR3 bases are TGTGCCAGCAGTCGGGGGGTGGCCTCCCGCATGGATACGCAGTATTTT. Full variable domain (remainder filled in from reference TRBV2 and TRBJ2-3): EPEVTQTPSHQVTQMGQEVILRCVPISNHLYFYWYRQILGQKVEFLVSFYNNEISEKSEIFDDQFSVERPDGSNFTLKIRSTKLEDSAMYFCASSRGVASRMDTQYFGPGTRLTVL.